The 24 T cell receptor beta chains below come from one sample, sequenced in a study of T cells in Graves' hyperthyroidism and ophthalmopathy. The CDR3 regions of TCR beta were amplified from RNA transcripts. An initial round of RT-PCR targeting the TCR CDR3 relied on the HTBI primer set. TCRdb used MiXCR to reprocess the multiplex PCR reads, holding one entry per CDR3 protein. Among approximately 600,000 distinct CDR3 sequences listed, roughly 20% were seen once. Sequencing was carried out using blood. Receptors were obtained from a man younger than 40 with Graves' ophthalmopathy.

This clonotype was found many times. J is TRBJ1-1 and V is TRBV6-1; 10 bases are shared with TRBD1. Germline assignment: CDR1 MNHNS and CDR2 SASEGT. The trim removed 6 bases at V and 4 bases at J, leaving 8 bases unmatched. CDR3 length: 15 amino acids. The CDR3 sequence is CASRRQGAESTEAFF. Here the CDR3 DNA reads TGTGCCAGCAGACGACAGGGGGCCGAGAGCACTGAAGCTTTCTTT.

This clonotype was observed at least ten times. The chain uses TRBV7-3 and TRBJ2-1, with D perhaps given as TRBD1 or TRBD2 (6 bases each). This CDR3 comprises 17 residues. Trimming pared 5 bases from V and 4 bases from J, leaving 21 bases between. Germline V gene data show CDR1 as SGHTA and CDR2 as FQGTGA. The CDR3 bases are TGTGCCAGCAGCAAATCCCTGACTAGAGGGGGATACAATGAGCAGTTCTTC. Translating gives CASSKSLTRGGYNEQFF.

The V call is TRBV28, the J call TRBJ2-7; 13 nucleotides agree with TRBD2. With V trimmed by 5 bases and J by 7 bases, 11 bases remained unmatched. Germline V CDR1 and CDR2: MDHEN, SYDVKM. The CDR3 spans 16 residues. CDR3 residues: CASSPSPTSGRWEQYF. For the CDR3, the DNA is TGTGCCAGCAGTCCCTCGCCGACTAGCGGGAGGTGGGAGCAGTACTTC. Based on the CDR3 plus reference TRBV28 and TRBJ2-7, the full variable domain is DVKVTQSSRYLVKRTGEKVFLECVQDMDHENMFWYRQDPGLGLRLIYFSYDVKMKEKGDIPEGYSVSREKKERFSLILESASTNQTSMYLCASSPSPTSGRWEQYFGPGTRLTVT.

This clonotype was counted ten times or more. The chain carries TRBV18 and TRBJ2-1; TRBD1 is a possible D gene (5 bases). The CDR3 has 17 amino acids. Germline V CDR1 and CDR2: KGHSH, LQKENI. V was shortened by 3 bases and J by 0 bases, with 15 bases between the two germline ends. The CDR3: CASSPGLRTSSYNEQFF. In DNA, the CDR3 is TGTGCCAGCTCACCGGGGCTGCGGACGAGCTCCTACAATGAGCAGTTCTTC.

This clonotype was counted only a few times. This rearrangement joins TRBV4-1 to TRBJ2-2, with TRBD2 matching 10 bases. Trimming at V came to 1 base and at J to 6 bases, leaving 8 bases not matched to a gene. Germline CDR1 reads MGHRA; CDR2 reads YSYEKL. CDR3 length: 17 residues. DNA of the CDR3: TGCGCCAGCAGCCAAGGGTTACTAGCGGGACCCTCCGGGGAGCTGTTTTTT. Protein sequence: CASSQGLLAGPSGELFF.

This chain joins TRBV5-1 and TRBJ2-4; TRBD1 agrees at 10 bases. CDR1 is SGHRS and CDR2 is YFSETQ in the germline V gene. The CDR3 has 17 residues. V trimming: 2 bases; J trimming: 4 bases; junction bases outside the gene matches: 9. The CDR3 spells CASSFVQTGGLKNIQYF. The CDR3 coding sequence is TGCGCCAGCAGCTTTGTCCAGACAGGGGGCTTGAAAAACATTCAGTACTTC.

The chain has TRBV7-9 and TRBJ2-1; TRBD2 might be the D (5 bases). The CDR3 runs to 13 residues. From germline, CDR1 is SEHNR and CDR2 FQNEAQ (reference sequence). With 7 bases removed from V and 6 bases from J, the gap between germline ends came to 13 bases. CDR3 region: CASTEEGVNEQFF. CDR3 DNA: TGTGCCAGCACCGAAGAGGGAGTCAATGAGCAGTTCTTC.

This rearrangement joins TRBV11-2 to TRBJ2-1; the match to TRBD2 covers 10 bases. V trimming: 5 bases; J trimming: 5 bases; junction bases outside the gene matches: 6. Per germline, CDR1 SGHAT and CDR2 FQNNGV. CDR3 length: 15 residues. CDR3 loop: CASSTASGRHNEQFF. The CDR3 nucleotides read TGTGCCAGCAGCACCGCTAGCGGGAGACACAATGAGCAGTTCTTC.

This clonotype was counted many times. The chain carries TRBV7-9 and TRBJ2-1; 8 bases match TRBD2. The CDR3 extends over 16 amino acids. Germline V CDR1 and CDR2: SEHNR, FQNEAQ (reference sequence). V dropped 4 bases and J dropped 5; count of bases not matched to a gene: 10. CDR3 residues: CASSSPSGGADNEQFF. CDR3 bases: TGTGCCAGCAGCTCTCCCTCGGGAGGGGCAGACAATGAGCAGTTCTTC.

This clonotype was detected many times. The chain couples TRBV6-1 to TRBJ1-3, with 8 positions matching TRBD1. The CDR3 is 16 amino acids. Germline-derived CDR1 and CDR2 are MNHNS and SASEGT. V was pared by 5 bases and J by 0 bases, with 6 bases of the junction left unmatched. CDR3 residues: CASSRRTGNSGNTIYF. The CDR3 DNA sequence: TGTGCCAGCAGTCGCCGGACAGGGAACTCTGGAAACACCATATATTTT.

The V gene is TRBV7-2, the J gene TRBJ2-7; the match to TRBD2 covers 9 bases. This CDR3 has 14 amino acids. J lost 3 bases, V lost 7 bases, and 7 bases had no gene match. CDR1 and CDR2 from the germline V gene are SGHTA and FQGNSA. CDR3 region: CASKSRGGDYEQYF. CDR3 DNA: TGTGCCAGCAAGTCGCGGGGGGGGGACTACGAGCAGTACTTC.

Regarding this clonotype: The germline gene is not matched at one end of the junction; a read error may be the cause. This chain links TRBV5-1 with TRBJ2-5; 7 nucleotides agree with TRBD1. Germline V gene data show CDR1 as SGHRS and CDR2 as YFSETQ. The CDR3 is 14 amino acids. As DNA, the CDR3 is TGCGCCAGCAGATTGGGACAGTATCAAGAGACCCAGTACTTC. Protein product: CASRLGQYQETQYF.

V and J are TRBV6-5 and TRBJ2-7, with a weak D call TRBD1 (5 bases). CDR3 size: 14 residues. Germline CDR1 is MNHEY and CDR2 is SVGAGI. Trimming took 2 bases from V and 6 from J, leaving 14 bases between them. CDR3 nucleotide sequence: TGTGCCAGCAGTTACGCGCAGGGTGTGGGCGAGCAGTACTTC. Its protein product is CASSYAQGVGEQYF.

At least ten counts were recorded for this clonotype. This chain connects TRBV28 to TRBJ2-7; 7 nucleotides match TRBD2. The CDR3 is made up of 16 amino acids. The V segment lost 3 bases and the J segment 3 bases; nucleotides outside the gene matches: 11. Germline-derived CDR1 and CDR2 are MDHEN and SYDVKM. CDR3 residues: CASSFWGLAELYEQYF. CDR3 in DNA: TGTGCCAGCAGTTTCTGGGGCCTAGCGGAGCTCTACGAGCAGTACTTC.

The rearrangement links TRBV29-1 to TRBJ2-5, with 7 bases identical to TRBD2. This CDR3 is built from 14 residues. CDR1 and CDR2 (germline): SQVTM, ANQGSEA. V lost 2 bases and J lost 5; bases outside the gene matches: 8. The CDR3 spells CSVELMGGGETQYF. The CDR3 coding sequence is TGCAGCGTTGAATTGATGGGGGGGGGTGAGACCCAGTACTTC.

This clonotype showed up many times. The chain couples TRBV7-9 to TRBJ2-1; D is possibly TRBD1 (6 bases). The CDR3 length is 15 residues. Germline CDR1 SEHNR, CDR2 FQNEAQ (reference sequence). Between the trimmed V and J ends, which lost 1 base and 3 bases, there was a span of 10 bases. This chain's CDR3 is CASSLGGTRYNEQFF. The CDR3 coding sequence is TGTGCCAGCAGCTTAGGGGGGACACGCTACAATGAGCAGTTCTTC.

This clonotype was seen repeatedly, ten times or more. This chain connects TRBV7-2 to TRBJ2-3; 10 bases map to TRBD2. Germline trimming cut 5 bases from V and 1 base from J; bases unmatched to any gene: 12. Germline lookup yields CDR1 SGHTA and CDR2 FQGNSA. The CDR3 contains 18 residues. The CDR3 DNA reads as TGTGCCAGCAGCCGATGGAGCGGGAGGGCCGCCGGCACAGATACGCAGTATTTT. This sequence encodes CASSRWSGRAAGTDTQYF.

This clonotype was picked up a small number of times. V gene TRBV20-1 combines with J gene TRBJ2-7; D is perhaps TRBD1 or TRBD2 (5 bases each). V lost 0 bases and J 5 bases, leaving 20 bases between the germline ends. This CDR3 has 16 amino acids. Germline V gene lookup returns CDR1 DFQATT and CDR2 SNEGSKA (reference sequence). CDR3 sequence: CSARDVGSGARNEQYF. The DNA for the CDR3 is TGCAGTGCTAGAGATGTAGGGTCCGGGGCACGGAACGAGCAGTACTTC.

This clonotype was counted only a few times. This chain uses TRBV20-1 with TRBJ1-6; TRBD1 agrees at 8 bases. The CDR3 is made up of 17 amino acids. CDR1 is DFQATT and CDR2 is SNEGSKA in the germline V gene (reference sequence). Trimming cost V 5 bases and J 0 bases; bases outside gene matches: 9. CDR3 loop: CSAQIQGVSSYNSPLHF. CDR3 in DNA: TGCAGTGCTCAGATACAGGGGGTCAGCTCCTATAATTCACCCCTCCACTTT.

The genes are TRBV30 and TRBJ2-4; D gene ambiguous. The CDR3 spans 13 residues. CDR1 GTSNPN and CDR2 SVGIG come from the germline V gene (reference sequence). V lost 0 bases, J lost 0 bases, and 3 bases lay in between. This CDR3 reads CAWSVLAKNIQYF. CDR3 sequence (DNA): TGTGCCTGGAGTGTCTTAGCCAAAAACATTCAGTACTTC.

This clonotype was counted ten times or more. The rearrangement joins TRBV12-3 or TRBV12-4 to TRBJ2-3, with D possibly TRBD2 on 6 matching bases. The V end lost 6 bases, the J end lost 0 bases, and 10 bases lay between the germline ends. CDR3 length: 14 amino acids. The CDR3 sequence: CASRLATSTDTQYF. In DNA, the CDR3 is TGTGCCAGCAGACTAGCCACTAGCACAGATACGCAGTATTTT.

This chain joins TRBV4-2 and TRBJ1-1; possibly TRBD1 for D (5 bases). Per the germline V gene, CDR1 is LGHNA and CDR2 is YNFKEQ. The CDR3 loop spans 17 amino acids. V was pared by 4 bases and J by 0 bases, with 18 bases between. The CDR3 DNA reads as TGTGCCAGCAGCCGAGGCCAGGGTTCACGGATGAACACTGAAGCTTTCTTT. Its translation is CASSRGQGSRMNTEAFF.

A word on this clonotype: At one of its ends the junction is not consistent with the germline gene, which may arise from a read error. The DNA for the CDR3 is TGTGCCAGCAACCCTGGGGAGGACCCCTACAATGGGCAGTTCTTC. It encodes CASNPGEDPYNGQFF. The rearrangement uses TRBV12-3 or TRBV12-4 and TRBJ2-1; possibly TRBD2 for D (6 bases). This CDR3 region has 15 residues.

Comments on this clonotype: An end of the junction does not agree with germline; a read error may underlie this. The V and J genes are TRBV20-1 and TRBJ1-3; a weak D match, TRBD1 (5 bases). CDR1 is DFQATT and CDR2 is SNEGSKA in the germline V gene (reference sequence). There are 15 residues in the CDR3. For the CDR3, the DNA is TGCAGTGCCAGAGAGGACATCAGCTCTGGAAACACCATATATTTT. Translating it yields CSAREDISSGNTIYF.